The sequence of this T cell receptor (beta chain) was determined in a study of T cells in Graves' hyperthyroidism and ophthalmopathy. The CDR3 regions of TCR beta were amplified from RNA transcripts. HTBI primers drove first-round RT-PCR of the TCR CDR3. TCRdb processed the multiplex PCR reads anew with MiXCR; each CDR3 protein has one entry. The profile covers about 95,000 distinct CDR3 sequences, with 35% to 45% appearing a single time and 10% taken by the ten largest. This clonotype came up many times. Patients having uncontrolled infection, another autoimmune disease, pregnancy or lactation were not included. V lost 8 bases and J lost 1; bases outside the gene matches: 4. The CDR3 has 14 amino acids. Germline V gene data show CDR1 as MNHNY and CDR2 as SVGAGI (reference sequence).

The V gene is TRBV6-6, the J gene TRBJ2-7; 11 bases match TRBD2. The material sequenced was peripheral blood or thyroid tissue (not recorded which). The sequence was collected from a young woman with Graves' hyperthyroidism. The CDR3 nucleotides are TGTGCCAGCGAACTAGCGGGAGTTTCCTACGAGCAGTACTTC. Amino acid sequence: CASELAGVSYEQYF.